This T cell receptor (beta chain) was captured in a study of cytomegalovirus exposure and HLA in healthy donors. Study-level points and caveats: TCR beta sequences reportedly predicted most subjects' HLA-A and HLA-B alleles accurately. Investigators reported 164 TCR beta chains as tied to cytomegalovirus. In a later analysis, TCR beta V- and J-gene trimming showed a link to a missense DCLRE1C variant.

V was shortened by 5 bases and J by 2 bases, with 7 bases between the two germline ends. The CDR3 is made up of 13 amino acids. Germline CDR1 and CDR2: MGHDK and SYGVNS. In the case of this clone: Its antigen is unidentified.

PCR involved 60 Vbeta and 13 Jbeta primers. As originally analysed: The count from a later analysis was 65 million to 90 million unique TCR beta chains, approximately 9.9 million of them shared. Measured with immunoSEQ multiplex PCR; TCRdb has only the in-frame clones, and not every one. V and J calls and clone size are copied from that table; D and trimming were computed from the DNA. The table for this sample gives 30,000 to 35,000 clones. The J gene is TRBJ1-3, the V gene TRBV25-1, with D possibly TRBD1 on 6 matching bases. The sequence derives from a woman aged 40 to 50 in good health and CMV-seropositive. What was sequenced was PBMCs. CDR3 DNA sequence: TGTGCCAGCAGTCGACAGGCTGGAAACACCATATATTTT. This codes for CASSRQAGNTIYF.